Below are 29 T cell receptor beta chains sequenced from a single sample in a study of blood T cell repertoires in COVID-19. Assay used: immunoSEQ multiplex PCR; TCRdb lists only in-frame clones, some missing. The table lists more than 110,000 clones, more than 85% of them singletons. Sequencing was carried out using peripheral blood. Source of these receptors: a man between 60 and 70 years old with active or convalescent COVID-19.

This chain links TRBV23-1 with TRBJ2-7; TRBD1 aligns across 8 bases. TRBV23-1 carries the ORF label, with uncertain function. The CDR3 length is 15 residues. The V and J ends lost 11 bases and 7 bases, in that order; junction bases with no gene match: 19. The CDR3 region has the DNA TGCGCCCCCGGTAACCGACAGGGGTCAGTGGTTGAGCAGTACTTC. This translates into CAPGNRQGSVVEQYF.

The rearrangement uses TRBV6-2 or TRBV6-3 and TRBJ2-5, with D hard to call. Between the trimmed V and J ends, which lost 0 bases and 5 bases, there was a span of 4 bases. CDR1 and CDR2 from the germline V gene are MNHEY and SVGEGT. CDR3 length: 12 amino acids. In nucleotides, the CDR3 is TGTGCCAGCAGTTACTCCCTGGAGACCCAGTACTTC. Residues: CASSYSLETQYF.

V and J are TRBV24-1 and TRBJ2-2; D uncertain. CDR1 KGHDR and CDR2 SFDVKD come from the germline V gene. The CDR3 is 17 residues long. V lost 4 bases and J 6 bases, leaving 20 bases between the germline ends. CDR3 sequence: CATSDAVATSYPGELFF. The CDR3, as DNA: TGTGCCACCAGTGACGCCGTGGCCACCTCGTACCCCGGGGAGCTGTTTTTT.

The chain employs TRBV6-7 and TRBJ1-1; 7 positions match TRBD1. TRBV6-7 is an ORF, with its function uncertain. The CDR3 extends over 20 amino acids. Trimming at V came to 8 bases and at J to 0 bases, leaving 24 bases not matched to a gene. CDR3 sequence: CASPLTRLLQGRGMNTEAFF. For the CDR3, the DNA is TGTGCCAGCCCCCTTACCCGGCTTTTACAGGGGCGAGGAATGAACACTGAAGCTTTCTTT.

The J gene is TRBJ1-2, the V gene TRBV6-5; D not resolved. This CDR3 spans 15 amino acids. Germline CDR1 MNHEY, CDR2 SVGAGI. V was shortened by 8 bases and J by 3 bases, with 19 bases between the two germline ends. This CDR3 reads CASLPPGGYDYGYTF. The CDR3 coding sequence is TGTGCCAGCCTCCCGCCGGGAGGTTACGACTATGGCTACACCTTC.

This rearrangement joins TRBV2 to TRBJ1-2, with no clear D. The CDR3 is 12 amino acids. V lost 1 base, J lost 6 bases, and 6 bases lay in between. CDR1 and CDR2 (germline): SNHLY, FYNNEI. As DNA, the CDR3 is TGTGCCAGCAGTGAAGTGGCCGATGGCTACACCTTC. Translated: CASSEVADGYTF.

The chain employs TRBV19 and TRBJ1-1, with D unresolved. This CDR3 is built from 11 residues. V was trimmed by 1 base and J by 7 bases, leaving 4 bases between them. Germline CDR1 LNHDA, CDR2 SQIVND (reference sequence). In nucleotides, the CDR3 is TGTGCCAGTAGTATAGTCGGTGAAGCTTTCTTT. Translated: CASSIVGEAFF.

This clone was seen only once. V is TRBV14 and J is TRBJ1-1; D gene unclear. The CDR3 has 15 residues. V shed 6 bases and J shed 5 bases, with 19 bases lying between them. Germline CDR1 SGHDN, CDR2 FVKESK. The CDR3 loop is CASSPSRGEVTEAFF. CDR3 nucleotide sequence: TGTGCCAGCAGTCCATCTCGGGGAGAGGTGACTGAAGCTTTCTTT.

This sequence joins TRBV10-3 and TRBJ1-5, with D hard to call. The CDR3 covers 13 residues. Germline V CDR1 and CDR2: ENHRY, SYGVKD. Trimming took 7 bases from V and 4 from J, leaving 11 bases between them. The CDR3 loop reads CAITRGENQPQHF. The CDR3 DNA follows: TGTGCCATCACCCGCGGGGAGAATCAGCCCCAGCATTTT.

The V and J genes are TRBV23-1 and TRBJ2-4, with 11 bases fitting TRBD1. TRBV23-1 is known as an ORF, though its function is uncertain. The CDR3 contains 20 residues. The V gene end was trimmed by 8 bases and the J gene end by 0 bases; junction bases not matched to a gene: 18. This CDR3 is CASCRGRDRGDRLAKNIQYF. The CDR3 DNA reads as TGCGCCAGCTGTCGGGGGAGGGACAGGGGGGACCGCCTAGCCAAAAACATTCAGTACTTC.

The gene calls are TRBV2 and TRBJ1-2; 7 bases line up with TRBD1. V dropped 8 bases and J dropped 4; count of bases not matched to a gene: 10. The CDR3 is 14 amino acids. Germline V gene sequence: CDR1 SNHLY, CDR2 FYNNEI. The CDR3 DNA follows: TGTGCCAGCTGGGGGGACAGAGGGTTCTATGGCTACACCTTC. This gives the protein CASWGDRGFYGYTF.

The chain is built from TRBV28 and TRBJ1-3; unclear D gene. Trimming left V 2 bases short and J 8 bases short, with 7 bases between. Looked up from germline, CDR1 is MDHEN and CDR2 is SYDVKM. This CDR3 has 12 amino acids. The CDR3 DNA follows: TGTGCCAGCAGTTTAATGGCGGACACCATATATTTT. This encodes CASSLMADTIYF.

The V gene is TRBV7-8, the J gene TRBJ2-2; D not certain. Germline V lookup: CDR1 SGHVS, CDR2 FQNEAQ. Trimming cost V 0 bases and J 2 bases, with 13 bases left between them. This CDR3 region has 17 residues. The CDR3 spells CASSLARQALNTGELFF. The CDR3 nucleotides read TGTGCCAGCAGCTTAGCGCGCCAGGCCCTCAACACCGGGGAGCTGTTTTTT.

V usage is TRBV28 and J usage is TRBJ1-5, with 7 bases aligning to TRBD1. Trimming took 6 bases from V and 6 from J; bases not matched to a gene: 8. Per germline, CDR1 MDHEN and CDR2 SYDVKM. The CDR3 is 14 residues long. The CDR3 DNA sequence: TGTGCCAGCAGAATGCCAGGGGGTTTTCAGCCCCAGCATTTT. This gives the protein CASRMPGGFQPQHF.

V usage is TRBV28 and J usage is TRBJ2-4; no firm D call. Germline assignment: CDR1 MDHEN and CDR2 SYDVKM. V gave up 2 bases and J gave up 0 bases, with 8 bases separating them. The CDR3 has 15 amino acids. CDR3: CASSLPSLAKNIQYF. In DNA form, the CDR3 reads TGTGCCAGCAGTTTACCCAGTCTAGCCAAAAACATTCAGTACTTC.

This clone was counted only a few times. J is TRBJ2-7 and V is TRBV10-3; TRBD1 matches at 9 bases. The CDR3 loop spans 14 amino acids. CDR1 is ENHRY, CDR2 SYGVKD, per germline. With V trimmed by 4 bases and J by 5 bases, 6 bases remained unmatched. In nucleotides, the CDR3 is TGTGCCATCAGTGGGGGACAGGGAAGTCACGAGCAGTACTTC. Translating it yields CAISGGQGSHEQYF.

The V gene is TRBV24-1, the J gene TRBJ2-3; 11 bases are a match to TRBD2. The V segment lost 0 bases and the J segment 8 bases; nucleotides outside the gene matches: 15. This CDR3 spans 19 amino acids. The germline CDR1 and CDR2 sequences are KGHDR and SFDVKD. DNA for the CDR3: TGTGCCACCAGTGATTTGTCTAGCGGGGGGACCCCCCCGAGGGGTACGCAGTATTTT. Its translation is CATSDLSSGGTPPRGTQYF.

The chain employs TRBV7-2 and TRBJ1-1, with 7 positions matching TRBD1. The CDR3 consists of 15 residues. V lost 5 bases to trimming and J lost 1 base; unmatched junction nucleotides: 7. Germline V gene lookup returns CDR1 SGHTA and CDR2 FQGNSA. The CDR3 region has the DNA TGTGCCAGCAGCCTAACCGGGACAGAGAACACTGAAGCTTTCTTT. Its protein product is CASSLTGTENTEAFF.

The rearrangement links TRBV14 to TRBJ1-4; 9 bases align to TRBD1. The CDR3 is 18 amino acids. Germline V gene lookup returns CDR1 SGHDN and CDR2 FVKESK. With 0 bases clipped from V and 0 bases from J, the junction kept 5 bases outside the gene matches. The DNA of the CDR3 is TGTGCCAGCAGCCAAGATTGGGGACAGGGACCAACTAATGAAAAACTGTTTTTT. It yields the protein CASSQDWGQGPTNEKLFF. Complete variable domain (other parts from reference TRBV14 and TRBJ1-4): EAGVTQFPSHSVIEKGQTVTLRCDPISGHDNLYWYRRVMGKEIKFLLHFVKESKQDESGMPNNRFLAERTGGTYSTLKVQPAELEDSGVYFCASSQDWGQGPTNEKLFFGSGTQLSVL.

J is TRBJ2-1 and V is TRBV15; 9 bases map to TRBD1. Germline CDR1 LNHNV, CDR2 YYDKDF (reference sequence). The V gene end was trimmed by 8 bases and the J gene end by 6 bases; junction bases not matched to a gene: 5. CDR3 size: 13 residues. The CDR3 region has the DNA TGTGCCACCGCAAGACAGGGGGGCAATGAGCAGTTCTTC. Encoded protein: CATARQGGNEQFF.

As DNA, the CDR3 is TGTGCCAGCAGCCCAGGACAGGGTAATGAAAAACTGTTTTTT. Translation gives CASSPGQGNEKLFF. The chain links TRBV5-4 to TRBJ1-4, with TRBD1 matching 8 bases. The CDR3 covers 14 residues. In germline, CDR1 is SGHNT, CDR2 YYREEE (reference sequence). Trimming cost V 4 bases and J 4 bases; bases outside gene matches: 3.

The J gene is TRBJ2-3, the V gene TRBV6-5; TRBD1 matches 8 bases. The CDR3 sequence is 14 residues long. Unmatched junction bases numbered 5, after V lost 6 bases and J lost 3 bases. Germline CDR1 reads MNHEY; CDR2 reads SVGAGI. CDR3 residues: CASRFRGRTDTQYF. DNA for the CDR3: TGTGCCAGCAGGTTCAGGGGGCGAACAGATACGCAGTATTTT.

The V and J genes are TRBV12-5 and TRBJ2-3; tentatively, D is TRBD1 (6 bases). The V gene lost 8 bases and the J gene lost 2 bases, with 11 bases spanning the gap. Germline assignment: CDR1 LGHNT and CDR2 FRNRAP. CDR3 size: 13 residues. CDR3: CASQDRLTDTQYF. CDR3 DNA sequence: TGTGCTAGTCAAGACAGGCTCACAGATACGCAGTATTTT. Full variable domain (outside the CDR3, taken from reference TRBV12-5 and TRBJ2-3): DARVTQTPRHKVTEMGQEVTMRCQPILGHNTVFWYRQTMMQGLELLAYFRNRAPLDDSGMPKDRFSAEMPDATLATLKIQPSEPRDSAVYFCASQDRLTDTQYFGPGTRLTVL.

V usage is TRBV5-4 and J usage is TRBJ2-2; 14 bases fit TRBD2. Germline CDR1 and CDR2: SGHNT and YYREEE (reference sequence). The CDR3 consists of 17 residues. After removal of 4 bases from V and 6 bases from J, the junction contained 8 bases not matched to a gene. As DNA, the CDR3 is TGTGCCAGCAGCCGGGGGCAGGGACTAGCGGGGGCCGGGGAGCTGTTTTTT. Protein sequence: CASSRGQGLAGAGELFF.

This clone is a singleton in its sample. J is TRBJ1-2 and V is TRBV28, with D uncertain. Trimming pared 10 bases from V and 8 bases from J, leaving 11 bases between. The germline V gene encodes CDR1 MDHEN and CDR2 SYDVKM. The CDR3 sequence is 10 residues long. The CDR3 sequence is CATRSGGYTF. The CDR3 DNA reads TGTGCCACCCGATCCGGGGGCTACACCTTC.

The V and J genes are TRBV7-2 and TRBJ1-2, with 9 bases lining up with TRBD1. The CDR3 contains 15 residues. CDR1 is SGHTA and CDR2 is FQGNSA in the germline V gene. V trimming: 5 bases; J trimming: 7 bases; junction bases outside the gene matches: 11. The CDR3 loop reads CASSPRDGTGLGYTF. In nucleotides, the CDR3 is TGTGCCAGCAGCCCCCGAGACGGGACAGGGCTTGGCTACACCTTC.

The chain uses TRBV24-1 and TRBJ2-5, with TRBD1 matching 11 bases. CDR1 is KGHDR and CDR2 is SFDVKD in the germline V gene. J gave up 2 bases and V 0 bases, and 4 bases lay outside the gene matches. The CDR3 consists of 17 residues. The CDR3 DNA sequence: TGTGCCACCAGTGATTTGAGTGGGGACAGGGGGCAAGAGACCCAGTACTTC. Residues: CATSDLSGDRGQETQYF.

The chain has TRBV9 and TRBJ1-4; a possible D gene is TRBD1 (6 bases). The V gene's germline CDR1 is SGDLS and CDR2 YYNGEE. The CDR3 has 12 residues. V was clipped by 3 bases and J by 9 bases, with 9 bases between them. CDR3 protein: CASSEDSQKLFF. The CDR3, as DNA: TGTGCCAGCAGCGAGGACAGCCAAAAACTGTTTTTT.

The rearrangement uses TRBV16 and TRBJ2-7, with 7 bases fitting TRBD2. CDR3 length equals 13 residues. Looked up from germline, CDR1 is KGHSY and CDR2 is FQNENV. With 4 bases clipped from V and 6 bases from J, the junction kept 6 bases outside the gene matches. CDR3 region: CASSPGLNSEQYF. CDR3 sequence (DNA): TGTGCCAGCAGCCCGGGACTAAATTCCGAGCAGTACTTC.